This entry concerns a single T cell receptor beta chain. This sample was included in a study of glioma-infiltrating T cells after dendritic cell vaccination. Trimming removed 1 base from V and 5 bases from J, with 10 bases in between. Looked up from germline, CDR1 is SGHDT and CDR2 is YYEEEE. CDR3 length equals 15 residues. The time point: after dendritic cell vaccination, including at tumor progression/relapse. Amplification used 60 V beta primers and 13 J beta primers. TCRdb keeps only in-frame clones here, not all; method: immunoSEQ multiplex PCR. The sample includes 80,000 to 95,000 clones, around 84% of them seen just once.

This material consisted of blood, taken after dendritic cell vaccination. The sequence was obtained from a human donor with glioblastoma. The rearrangement uses TRBV5-6 and TRBJ1-6, with a weak D call TRBD1 (5 bases). Here the CDR3 reads CASSLFSGHNSPLHF. Here the CDR3 DNA reads TGTGCCAGCAGCTTGTTTTCAGGGCATAATTCACCCCTCCACTTT. Using reference TRBV5-6 and TRBJ1-6 for the parts outside the CDR3, the full variable domain is DAGVTQSPTHLIKTRGQQVTLRCSPKSGHDTVSWYQQALGQGPQFIFQYYEEEERQRGNFPDRFSGHQFPNYSSELNVNALLLGDSALYLCASSLFSGHNSPLHFGNGTRLTVT.